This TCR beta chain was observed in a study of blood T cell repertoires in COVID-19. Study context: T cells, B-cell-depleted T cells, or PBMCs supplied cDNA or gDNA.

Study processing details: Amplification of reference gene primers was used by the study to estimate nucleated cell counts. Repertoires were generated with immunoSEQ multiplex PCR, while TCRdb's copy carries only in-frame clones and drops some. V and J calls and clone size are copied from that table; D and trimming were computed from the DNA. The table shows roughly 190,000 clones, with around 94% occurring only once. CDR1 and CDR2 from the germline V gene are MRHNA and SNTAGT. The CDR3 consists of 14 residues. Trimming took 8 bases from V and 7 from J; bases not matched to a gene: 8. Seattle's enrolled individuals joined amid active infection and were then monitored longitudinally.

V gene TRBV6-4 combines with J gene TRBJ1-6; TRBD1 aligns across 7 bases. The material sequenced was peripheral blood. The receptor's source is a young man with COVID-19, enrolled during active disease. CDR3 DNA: TGTGCCAGCCGCCCGGGGACAGCGAATTCACCCCTCCACTTT. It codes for CASRPGTANSPLHF.